The 4 T cell receptor beta chains below come from one sample, sequenced in a study of T cells in localized non-small cell lung cancer. Sequenced by immunoSEQ multiplex PCR; TCRdb stores in-frame clones only, minus some. In the table there are about 4,600 clones, over 25% of which are singletons. The input for sequencing was lung tumor tissue, taken before any cancer treatment. Receptors were obtained from a man between 40 and 70 years old with stage II lung adenocarcinoma.

This clone was counted at least ten times. The chain carries TRBV11-3 and TRBJ2-7, with D tentatively TRBD2 (6 bases). This CDR3 comprises 15 residues. Looked up from germline, CDR1 is SGHNT and CDR2 is YENEEA. The V and J ends lost 5 bases and 1 base respectively, with 15 bases between them. CDR3 sequence (DNA): TGTGCCAGCAGCCGGGATCTAGCGCAGTCCTACGAGCAGTACTTC. Translated: CASSRDLAQSYEQYF. Filled out from reference TRBV11-3 and TRBJ2-7, the complete variable domain reads EAGVVQSPRYKIIEKKQPVAFWCNPISGHNTLYWYLQNLGQGPELLIRYENEEAVDDSQLPKDRFSAERLKGVDSTLKIQPAELGDSAVYLCASSRDLAQSYEQYFGPGTRLTVT.

The chain uses TRBV8-2 and TRBJ1-2. TRBV8-2 is listed as a pseudogene. This CDR3 region has 14 residues. This CDR3 is CASSSLGGMYGYTF. For the CDR3, the DNA is TGTGCCAGCAGCTCGCTGGGGGGGATGTATGGCTACACCTTC.

The chain couples TRBV5-1 to TRBJ1-3; D not resolved. The ends were cut back, 0 bases at V and 2 bases at J, with 9 bases in the middle. This CDR3 is built from 15 residues. CDR1 is SGHRS and CDR2 is YFSETQ in the germline V gene. CDR3 in DNA: TGCGCCAGCAGCTTGGGGGAGAGAACTGGAAACACCATATATTTT. Its translation: CASSLGERTGNTIYF.

The rearrangement links TRBV9 to TRBJ1-5; TRBD1 matches 9 bases. The CDR3 length is 16 residues. Germline V gives CDR1 SGDLS, CDR2 YYNGEE. V shed 4 bases and J 6 bases; nucleotides not matched to a gene: 11. Here the CDR3 reads CASSLGTGQIRQPQHF. CDR3 sequence (DNA): TGTGCCAGCAGCCTGGGGACAGGGCAAATTCGTCAGCCCCAGCATTTT.